This T cell receptor beta chain emerged from a study of T cell responses to AZD1222 COVID-19 vaccine. Turning to the study itself: The analysis combined second doses at about 4 or about 12 weeks. Broader study findings: Spike was spanned by vaccine-associated CD4 TCRs, with dominance at 160-218 and 743-854. The sample set comprised mostly white British donors with more females, and clonal diversity was possibly underestimated. The breadth and depth of Spike-specific TCRs increased once two AZD1222 doses had been given.

The CDR3 is 16 amino acids. Germline lookup yields CDR1 SGHTA and CDR2 FQGNSA. Trimming removed 1 base from V and 2 bases from J; junction bases left unmatched: 2. With regard to this clone: Antigen: not known.

Repertoires were generated with immunoSEQ multiplex PCR, while TCRdb's copy carries only in-frame clones and drops some. Among 150,000 or so clones, 75% to 95% were seen once, and the ten largest hold over 1.1%. This chain connects TRBV7-2 to TRBJ2-5, with 12 bases aligning to TRBD2. This clonotype originated in an adult in good health. The starting material was peripheral blood, obtained on day 0 of AZD1222 vaccination. CDR3 DNA sequence: TGTGCCAGCAGCTTAGGGCTAGCGGGGGGGCAAGAGACCCAGTACTTC. This encodes CASSLGLAGGQETQYF.